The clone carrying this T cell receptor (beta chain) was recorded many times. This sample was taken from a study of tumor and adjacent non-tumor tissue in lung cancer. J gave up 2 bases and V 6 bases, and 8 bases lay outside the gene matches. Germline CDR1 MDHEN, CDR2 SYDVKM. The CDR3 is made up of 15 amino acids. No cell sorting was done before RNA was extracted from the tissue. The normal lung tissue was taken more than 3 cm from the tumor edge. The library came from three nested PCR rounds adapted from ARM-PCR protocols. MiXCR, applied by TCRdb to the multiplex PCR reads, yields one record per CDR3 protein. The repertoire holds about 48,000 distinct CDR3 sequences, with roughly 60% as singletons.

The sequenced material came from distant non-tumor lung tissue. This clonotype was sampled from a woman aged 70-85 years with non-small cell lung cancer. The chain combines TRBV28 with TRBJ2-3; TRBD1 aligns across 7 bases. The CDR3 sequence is CASRAEDRTTDTQYF. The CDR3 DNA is TGTGCCAGCAGGGCGGAGGACAGGACCACAGATACGCAGTATTTT. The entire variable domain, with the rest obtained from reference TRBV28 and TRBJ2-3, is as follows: DVKVTQSSRYLVKRTGEKVFLECVQDMDHENMFWYRQDPGLGLRLIYFSYDVKMKEKGDIPEGYSVSREKKERFSLILESASTNQTSMYLCASRAEDRTTDTQYFGPGTRLTVL.